This T cell receptor beta chain comes out of a study of blood T cell repertoires in COVID-19. Study-wide background: The United States, Italy and Spain provided the acute and convalescent COVID-19 samples. In each case, the material was cDNA or gDNA derived from T cells, B-cell-depleted T cells, or PBMCs.

As handled by the study authors: Reference gene primer amplification gave estimated nucleated cell counts. The table came from immunoSEQ multiplex PCR; TCRdb's copy has only in-frame clones and leaves some out. The V and J calls and clone size are taken from that table; D and trimming were inferred from the DNA. The sample contains 150,000 to 180,000 clones, approximately 83% of which appear only once. The CDR3 has 15 residues. V was shortened by 0 bases and J by 5 bases, with 12 bases between the two germline ends. Germline CDR1 reads SGHKS; CDR2 reads YYEKEE (reference sequence). Sequencing was carried out using peripheral blood. The genes are TRBV5-5 and TRBJ1-5; TRBD1 might be the D (6 bases). This sequence was found in a woman between 55 and 75 years old with acute or convalescent COVID-19. CDR3 amino acids: CASSLGTVIHQPQHF. The CDR3 DNA is TGTGCCAGCAGCTTGGGGACAGTAATCCATCAGCCCCAGCATTTT.